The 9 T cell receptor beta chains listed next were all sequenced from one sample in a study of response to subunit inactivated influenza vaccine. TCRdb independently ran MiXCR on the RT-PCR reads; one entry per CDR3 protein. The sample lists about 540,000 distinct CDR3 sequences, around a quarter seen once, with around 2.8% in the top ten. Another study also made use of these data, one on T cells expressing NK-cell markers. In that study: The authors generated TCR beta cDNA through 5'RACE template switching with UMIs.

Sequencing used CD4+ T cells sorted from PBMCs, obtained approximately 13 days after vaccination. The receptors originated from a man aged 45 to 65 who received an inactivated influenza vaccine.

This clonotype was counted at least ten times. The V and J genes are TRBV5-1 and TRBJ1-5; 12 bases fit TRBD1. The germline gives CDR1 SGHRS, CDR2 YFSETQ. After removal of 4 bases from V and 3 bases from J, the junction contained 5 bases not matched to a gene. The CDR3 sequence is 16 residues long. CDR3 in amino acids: CASSVGTGGVNQPQHF. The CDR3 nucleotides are TGCGCCAGCAGCGTAGGGACAGGGGGCGTCAATCAGCCCCAGCATTTT.

In DNA, the CDR3 is TGTGCCAGCAGCCCTTATTTAAGGGATACGCAGTATTTT. The encoded protein is CASSPYLRDTQYF. The chain links TRBV7-2 to TRBJ2-3; no reliable D call. The CDR3 covers 13 residues. Trimming took off 5 bases at V and 6 bases at J, with 12 bases between the two ends. The germline CDR1 and CDR2 sequences are SGHTA and FQGNSA.

CDR3 nucleotides: TGTGCCAGCAGTGCTGGGATTATCGGTGAGCAGTTCTTC. It yields the protein CASSAGIIGEQFF. This sequence joins TRBV6-4 and TRBJ2-1; D call uncertain. V gave up 4 bases and J gave up 9 bases, with 13 bases separating them. There are 13 residues in the CDR3. Germline assignment: CDR1 MRHNA and CDR2 SNTAGT.

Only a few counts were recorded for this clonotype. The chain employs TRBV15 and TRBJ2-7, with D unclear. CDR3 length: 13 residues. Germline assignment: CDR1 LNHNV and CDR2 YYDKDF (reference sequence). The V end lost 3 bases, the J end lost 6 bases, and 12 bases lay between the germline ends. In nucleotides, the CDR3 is TGTGCCACCAGCAGGTACCAGTTGGCCGAGCAGTACTTC. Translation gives CATSRYQLAEQYF.

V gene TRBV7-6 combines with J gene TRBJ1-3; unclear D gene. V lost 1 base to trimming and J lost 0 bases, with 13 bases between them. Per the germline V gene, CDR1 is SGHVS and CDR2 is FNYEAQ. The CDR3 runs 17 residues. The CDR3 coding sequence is TGTGCCAGCAGCTTAGAGGCACACCTCCTCTCTGGAAACACCATATATTTT. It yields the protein CASSLEAHLLSGNTIYF.

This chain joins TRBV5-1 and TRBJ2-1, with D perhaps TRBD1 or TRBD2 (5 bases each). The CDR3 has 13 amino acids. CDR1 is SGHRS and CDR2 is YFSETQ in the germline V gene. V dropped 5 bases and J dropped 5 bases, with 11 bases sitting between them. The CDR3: CASREGTNNEQFF. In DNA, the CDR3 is TGCGCCAGCAGAGAGGGGACGAACAATGAGCAGTTCTTC.

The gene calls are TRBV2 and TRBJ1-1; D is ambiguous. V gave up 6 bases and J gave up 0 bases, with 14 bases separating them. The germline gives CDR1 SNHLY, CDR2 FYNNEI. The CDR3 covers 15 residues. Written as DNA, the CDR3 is TGTGCCAGCAGACCCGACCGAACCATGAACACTGAAGCTTTCTTT. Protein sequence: CASRPDRTMNTEAFF. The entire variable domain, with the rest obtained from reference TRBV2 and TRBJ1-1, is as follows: EPEVTQTPSHQVTQMGQEVILRCVPISNHLYFYWYRQILGQKVEFLVSFYNNEISEKSEIFDDQFSVERPDGSNFTLKIRSTKLEDSAMYFCASRPDRTMNTEAFFGQGTRLTVV.

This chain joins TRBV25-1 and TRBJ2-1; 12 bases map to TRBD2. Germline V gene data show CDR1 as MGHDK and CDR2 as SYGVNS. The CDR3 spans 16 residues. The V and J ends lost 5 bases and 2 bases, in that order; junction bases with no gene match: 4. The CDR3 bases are TGTGCCAGCAGTTTCCGGACTAGCGGGGCCTACAATGAGCAGTTCTTC. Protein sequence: CASSFRTSGAYNEQFF.

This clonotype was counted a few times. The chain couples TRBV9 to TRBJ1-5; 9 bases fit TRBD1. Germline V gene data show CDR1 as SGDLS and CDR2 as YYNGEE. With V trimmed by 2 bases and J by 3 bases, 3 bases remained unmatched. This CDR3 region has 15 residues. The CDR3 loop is CASSVGTGFNQPQHF. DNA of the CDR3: TGTGCCAGCAGCGTCGGGACAGGGTTCAATCAGCCCCAGCATTTT.